The present entry profiles one T cell receptor (beta chain) with its context. Its antigen remains unidentified. No base qualities exist here, and no much larger clone lies one base off it. TCRbeta CDR3 regions were amplified from genomic DNA by means of the immunoSEQ Assay, a bias-controlled multiplex PCR. On the study's bioinformatics: Nucleated cell counts per sample were estimated from amplification of reference gene primers within the assay. To quantify the absolute abundance of each unique TCRbeta CDR3 rearrangement, sequence reads were collapsed and filtered. Productive Simpson clonality was computed per sample as the square root of Simpson's diversity index over productive rearrangements. TCRdb carries this immuneACCESS record with in-frame sequences only. Its versions omit some clonotypes, under half of them owing to an unresolved V gene in the studies checked, with the rest unexplained. D and trimming were read from the DNA, whereas the V and J calls and clone size are those reported in that table. The table for this sample lists 430,000 or so clones; approximately 87% of them were counted only once. Clones ranked in the top ten supply 1.8% of the sample.

This entry is derived from a study of blood T cell repertoires in COVID-19 (dated by TCRdb to about 2020). For context, the study as a whole: Collaborator samples came from the United States, Italy and Spain and covered acute and convalescent phases of COVID-19. The prospective study material was composed of cDNA or gDNA derived from T cells, B-cell-depleted T cells, or PBMCs. Nearly every sample came with metadata listing a de-identified subject ID, COVID-19 status, age in years and sex. The samples were drawn from two sources: the first 160 participants of the ongoing ImmuneRACE study, and 1,000 to 1,500 subjects contributed by 6 global collaborators. Subjects who had been exposed to COVID-19, were actively infected with it, or had recovered from it provided the deeply sampled blood TCRbeta repertoires that made up the dataset. The repertoires were released in a freely available public database intended as a resource for research on the immune response to SARS-CoV-2. Where HLA class I and class II types were available, the types were taken from metadata supplied by the sample provider, not from assay-based typing.

Participants in the prospective study were enrolled through a virtual design, were aged about 18 to 90 years, and lived in about two dozen United States geographic areas. Cohort assignment in the prospective study relied on participant-reported clinical history from a screening survey and a study questionnaire. For ImmuneRACE Cohort 3, a participant was defined as recovered based on two consecutive negative NP/OP PCR tests, clearance by a healthcare professional, or resolution of symptoms. In the prospective study, whole blood, serum and a nasopharyngeal or oropharyngeal swab were collected from each participant by mobile phlebotomists. Over a roughly 2-month period, participants in the prospective study had the option of providing additional blood draws and questionnaires. Before DNA extraction, prospective study blood samples were shipped either frozen or at room temperature. V loses 5 bases at its end and J loses 5 bases; junction bases beyond the gene matches: 12. The germline V gene provides CDR1 KGHDR and CDR2 SFDVKD. Measured from the cysteine to the phenylalanine, the CDR3 is 16 residues long. Kept here is only the CDR3 DNA, which spans 48 bases and is read in frame from base 1.

Summary of the overall study and its limitations: Clinical and demographic metadata were provided uncurated, with the amount varying by source and participant.

The rearranged chain carries TRBV24-1 and TRBJ2-5; TRBD1 aligns with 8 central bases. What was sequenced was PBMCs or T cells enriched from blood (not recorded which). The TCR comes from a woman aged 35 to 49 who had recovered from COVID-19. Here is the DNA: TGTGCCACCAGTGCGACCAGGGGGCACGGCGGGGAGACCCAGTACTTC. The translation is CATSATRGHGGETQYF.